This TCR beta chain was sequenced for a study of cytomegalovirus exposure and HLA in healthy donors. Germline CDR1 reads SGHRS; CDR2 reads YFSETQ. The CDR3 extends over 16 amino acids. After removal of 0 bases from V and 9 bases from J, the junction contained 3 bases not matched to a gene. Turning to this clone: The antigen is unknown. Other DNA sequences within the sample encode an identical CDR3.

Findings of the study overall: Subsequent analysis of the roughly 120 validation repertoires found a tendency for first-cohort TCR clusters to co-occur. A few chains linked to CMV were shown in vitro to be specific for CMV antigens. Overall, 164 TCR beta chains were annotated as cytomegalovirus-associated.

Produced via immunoSEQ multiplex PCR; TCRdb's table is partial and in-frame only. The sample carries around 45,000 clones, roughly 92% recorded once. Sequencing was carried out using PBMCs. This TCR derives from a man between 18 and 35 years old in good health and CMV-seronegative. The chain couples TRBV5-1 to TRBJ2-1; 16 bases match TRBD2. DNA of the CDR3: TGCGCCAGCAGCTTGGAGGGACTAGCGGGAGGGATTGAGCAGTTCTTC. It translates to CASSLEGLAGGIEQFF.